This is a list of T cell receptor beta chains from one sample in a study of T-cell memory formation after mild COVID-19. TCRdb processed the 5' RACE reads anew with MiXCR; each CDR3 protein has one entry. The sample carries over 350,000 distinct CDR3 sequences, roughly a quarter recorded once. The source material was PBMCs or a T cell subset sorted from them (not recorded which). The receptor source for this set is an adult woman who had mild COVID-19 (a few samples of this study predate the infection). Cell type and time point are not known. Each CDR3 is given with its conserved first and last residue. Fields, in order: clone size, V gene, D gene, J gene, CDR3 DNA, CDR3 protein. The D gene is left open where the match is weak. Not all rows give a size; the values are once, few, many and, for expanded clones, a class.

abundance: NA; v_gene: TRBV9; d_gene: NA; j_gene: TRBJ2-5; CDR3nt: TGTGCCAGCAGCGTCGACAGACAAGAGACCCAGTACTTC; CDR3aa: CASSVDRQETQYF
abundance: NA; v_gene: TRBV7-2; d_gene: TRBD1; j_gene: TRBJ1-2; CDR3nt: TGTGCCAGCAGCTTAGCAGGGGGCCGGTATGGCTACACCTTC; CDR3aa: CASSLAGGRYGYTF
abundance: NA; v_gene: TRBV7-8; d_gene: NA; j_gene: TRBJ1-4; CDR3nt: TGTGCCAGCAGCTTAGCGGGGAATGAAAAACTGTTTTTT; CDR3aa: CASSLAGNEKLFF
abundance: NA; v_gene: TRBV15; d_gene: TRBD1; j_gene: TRBJ2-2; CDR3nt: TGTGCCACCAGCAGAGCAGGGGGCTACACCGGGGAGCTGTTTTTT; CDR3aa: CATSRAGGYTGELFF
abundance: NA; v_gene: TRBV6-1; d_gene: NA; j_gene: TRBJ1-1; CDR3nt: TGTGCCAGCAGTGAAGTTGGGGGGGACACTGAAGCTTTCTTT; CDR3aa: CASSEVGGDTEAFF
abundance: few; v_gene: TRBV5-1; d_gene: NA; j_gene: TRBJ1-6; CDR3nt: TGCGCCAGCAGCCTAAGGACAGCTATCGATTCACCCCTCCACTTT; CDR3aa: CASSLRTAIDSPLHF
abundance: once; v_gene: TRBV2; d_gene: NA; j_gene: TRBJ2-5; CDR3nt: TGTGCCAGCAGTGATGAAAGGGCCGGGTGGGCCCAGTACTTC; CDR3aa: CASSDERAGWAQYF
abundance: few; v_gene: TRBV4-1; d_gene: NA; j_gene: TRBJ2-2; CDR3nt: TGCGCCAGCAGCCAAGAAGCATTTAGGGGGGAGCTGTTTTTT; CDR3aa: CASSQEAFRGELFF
abundance: few; v_gene: TRBV12-3/TRBV12-4; d_gene: NA; j_gene: TRBJ2-7; CDR3nt: TGTGCCAGCAGTCCTCTCCGGGACCACTCCTACGAGCAGTACTTC; CDR3aa: CASSPLRDHSYEQYF
abundance: few; v_gene: TRBV7-9; d_gene: NA; j_gene: TRBJ2-3; CDR3nt: TGTGCCAGCAGCTTCGGGAAGAGCACAGATACGCAGTATTTT; CDR3aa: CASSFGKSTDTQYF
abundance: few; v_gene: TRBV30; d_gene: NA; j_gene: TRBJ2-7; CDR3nt: TGTGCCTGGAGTAACCCTCAGCAGTACTTC; CDR3aa: CAWSNPQQYF
abundance: many; v_gene: TRBV7-3; d_gene: NA; j_gene: TRBJ2-7; CDR3nt: TGTGCCAGCAGCTTGCGCCGTGGGAGCGTCTACGAGCAGTACTTC; CDR3aa: CASSLRRGSVYEQYF
abundance: many; v_gene: TRBV20-1; d_gene: NA; j_gene: TRBJ2-7; CDR3nt: TGCAGTGCTAGAGATTCCGGACAGCGAACCTACGAGCAGTACTTC; CDR3aa: CSARDSGQRTYEQYF
abundance: NA; v_gene: TRBV7-2; d_gene: NA; j_gene: TRBJ1-1; CDR3nt: TGTGCCAGCAGCTTAGCGGCCGGTAAGAACACTGAAGCTTTCTTT; CDR3aa: CASSLAAGKNTEAFF
abundance: NA; v_gene: TRBV13; d_gene: TRBD2; j_gene: TRBJ2-7; CDR3nt: TGTGCCAGCAGCACGTGGGAGGGCGAGCAGTACTTC; CDR3aa: CASSTWEGEQYF
abundance: NA; v_gene: TRBV7-2; d_gene: TRBD2; j_gene: TRBJ2-1; CDR3nt: TGTGCCAGCAGCCCGGACCATTCTAGCGGGAAAAATGAGCAGTTCTTC; CDR3aa: CASSPDHSSGKNEQFF
abundance: few; v_gene: TRBV5-4; d_gene: TRBD2; j_gene: TRBJ2-7; CDR3nt: TGTGCCAGCAGATCCGGGACTAGCGGGGTTGCGGAGCAGTACTTC; CDR3aa: CASRSGTSGVAEQYF
abundance: few; v_gene: TRBV12-3/TRBV12-4; d_gene: NA; j_gene: TRBJ1-4; CDR3nt: TGTGCCAGCAGTTCCCAGGGGAGAGGGGATGAAAAACTGTTTTTT; CDR3aa: CASSSQGRGDEKLFF
abundance: few; v_gene: TRBV7-8; d_gene: NA; j_gene: TRBJ1-5; CDR3nt: TGTGCCAGCAGCTCGCCCTCTCTTCAGCCCCAGCATTTT; CDR3aa: CASSSPSLQPQHF
abundance: NA; v_gene: TRBV10-3; d_gene: TRBD1; j_gene: TRBJ1-1; CDR3nt: TGTGCCATCAGAGACGGACAGGGAAGTTTCAACACTGAAGCTTTCTTT; CDR3aa: CAIRDGQGSFNTEAFF
abundance: NA; v_gene: TRBV5-1; d_gene: TRBD1; j_gene: TRBJ1-2; CDR3nt: TGCGCCAGCAGCTTGGAACAGGGGGGAGTCCTTGGCTACACCTTC; CDR3aa: CASSLEQGGVLGYTF
abundance: few; v_gene: TRBV12-3/TRBV12-4; d_gene: TRBD1; j_gene: TRBJ2-2; CDR3nt: TGTGCCAGCAGTTCCTCCGATGGGACAGGGGGCCCCACCGGGGAGCTGTTTTTT; CDR3aa: CASSSSDGTGGPTGELFF
abundance: NA; v_gene: TRBV12-3/TRBV12-4; d_gene: TRBD2; j_gene: TRBJ2-1; CDR3nt: TGTGCCAGCAGTTTAGGAACTAGCGGGACCCACAATGAGCAGTTCTTC; CDR3aa: CASSLGTSGTHNEQFF
abundance: NA; v_gene: TRBV7-6; d_gene: NA; j_gene: TRBJ2-1; CDR3nt: TGTGCCAGCAGTGAGGGGAACAATGAGCAGTTCTTC; CDR3aa: CASSEGNNEQFF
abundance: NA; v_gene: TRBV10-3; d_gene: TRBD2; j_gene: TRBJ2-1; CDR3nt: TGTGCCATCACTGAGGCGGGAGGAACCAGCTCCTACAATGAGCAGTTCTTC; CDR3aa: CAITEAGGTSSYNEQFF
abundance: NA; v_gene: TRBV2; d_gene: NA; j_gene: TRBJ1-1; CDR3nt: TGTGCCAGCAGTGTAGGTCAGGGGATGAACACTGAAGCTTTCTTT; CDR3aa: CASSVGQGMNTEAFF
abundance: NA; v_gene: TRBV6-5; d_gene: NA; j_gene: TRBJ1-3; CDR3nt: TGTGCCAGCAGTTGGGACCGAAGCTCTGGAAACACCATATATTTT; CDR3aa: CASSWDRSSGNTIYF
abundance: many; v_gene: TRBV30; d_gene: TRBD2; j_gene: TRBJ2-5; CDR3nt: TGTGCCTGGGGACTAGCGGGAGGAGAGACCCAGTACTTC; CDR3aa: CAWGLAGGETQYF
abundance: few; v_gene: TRBV7-9; d_gene: TRBD1; j_gene: TRBJ1-4; CDR3nt: TGTGCCAGCAGATTAACCAGGGGGTCTGCAACTAATGAAAAACTGTTTTTT; CDR3aa: CASRLTRGSATNEKLFF
abundance: NA; v_gene: TRBV2; d_gene: TRBD2; j_gene: TRBJ2-3; CDR3nt: TGTGCCAGCAGTTGGACTAGCGGACGCACAGATACGCAGTATTTT; CDR3aa: CASSWTSGRTDTQYF
abundance: few; v_gene: TRBV6-1; d_gene: NA; j_gene: TRBJ1-1; CDR3nt: TGTGCCAGCGGTAAAGGACGAGAAGGGGCTGAAGCTTTCTTT; CDR3aa: CASGKGREGAEAFF
abundance: many; v_gene: TRBV7-9; d_gene: NA; j_gene: TRBJ2-2; CDR3nt: TGTGCCAGCAGCCCCCGGACCGGAGGGGCCGGGGAGCTGTTTTTT; CDR3aa: CASSPRTGGAGELFF
abundance: NA; v_gene: TRBV7-9; d_gene: TRBD1; j_gene: TRBJ2-1; CDR3nt: TGTGCCAGCAGCTACCCCCACGGGACAGGGTTGAGCAATGAGCAGTTCTTC; CDR3aa: CASSYPHGTGLSNEQFF
abundance: few; v_gene: TRBV7-9; d_gene: NA; j_gene: TRBJ2-7; CDR3nt: TGTGCCAGCAGCTTATTACAGGCTGGCGAGCAGTACTTC; CDR3aa: CASSLLQAGEQYF
abundance: NA; v_gene: TRBV4-3; d_gene: NA; j_gene: TRBJ1-1; CDR3nt: TGCGCCAGCAGCCGATCGATGCAGGGTTGGACTGAAGCTTTCTTT; CDR3aa: CASSRSMQGWTEAFF
abundance: NA; v_gene: TRBV29-1; d_gene: NA; j_gene: TRBJ2-3; CDR3nt: TGCAGCGTTGAGAGGGTTAGCACAGATACGCAGTATTTT; CDR3aa: CSVERVSTDTQYF
abundance: many; v_gene: TRBV4-2; d_gene: TRBD1; j_gene: TRBJ1-1; CDR3nt: TGTGCCAGCAGCCAGCCCACCGGGACAGCGAACACTGAAGCTTTCTTT; CDR3aa: CASSQPTGTANTEAFF
abundance: few; v_gene: TRBV15; d_gene: TRBD1; j_gene: TRBJ2-7; CDR3nt: TGTGCCACCAGCAGAGTAATAGGGACAGGGAGTCGAGAAGGGCAGTACTTC; CDR3aa: CATSRVIGTGSREGQYF
abundance: NA; v_gene: TRBV7-8; d_gene: TRBD1; j_gene: TRBJ2-1; CDR3nt: TGTGCCAGCAGCCCCCGAGGGACAGGGCTTTCCAATGAGCAGTTCTTC; CDR3aa: CASSPRGTGLSNEQFF